This is a list of T cell receptor beta chains from one sample in a study of T cells in Graves' hyperthyroidism and ophthalmopathy. MiXCR, applied by TCRdb to the multiplex PCR reads, yields one record per CDR3 protein. The top ten clones hold 40% of a sample with about 380,000 distinct CDR3 sequences, around a sixth of them seen once. Sequenced sample: blood. These receptors were collected from a man younger than 30 with Graves' ophthalmopathy. Both conserved end residues are part of each CDR3. The order of the fields is CDR3 DNA, CDR3 protein, J gene, D gene, clone size, V gene, CDR3 length. D genes are given only for firm matches. Clone size is not always given. Where it is, it says once, few, many or a class for expanded clones.

TGTGCCACCAGCCTGGCCTGGGATCAGCCCCAGCATTTT | CATSLAWDQPQHF | TRBJ1-5 | NA | NA | TRBV15 | 13
TGCGCCAGCAGCGGGACGGGGGGGCCGAATGAGCAGTTCTTC | CASSGTGGPNEQFF | TRBJ2-1 | TRBD2 | NA | TRBV5-1 | 14
TGTGCCAGCAGCGACAGTTTTTACACTGAAGCTTTCTTT | CASSDSFYTEAFF | TRBJ1-1 | NA | once | TRBV25-1 | 13
TGTGCCAGTAGTATCGACAGGGCTACGGACTATGGCTACACCTTC | CASSIDRATDYGYTF | TRBJ1-2 | TRBD1 | many | TRBV19 | 15
TGCAGTGCTAGGGGTACCGGGACAGCTAGCAATCAGCCCCAGCATTTT | CSARGTGTASNQPQHF | TRBJ1-5 | TRBD1 | few | TRBV20-1 | 16
TGCAGCGCTGGACTAGCGGCTAGCACAGATACGCAGTATTTT | CSAGLAASTDTQYF | TRBJ2-3 | TRBD2 | few | TRBV29-1 | 14
TGTGCCAGCAGCTCAACCCGGGACAGGACCTTTGAAAAACTGTTTTTT | CASSSTRDRTFEKLFF | TRBJ1-4 | TRBD1 | many | TRBV7-8 | 16
TGCGCCAGCAGCTTGGGGGGACAACTTTACACAGATACGCAGTATTTT | CASSLGGQLYTDTQYF | TRBJ2-3 | NA | many | TRBV5-1 | 16
TGTGCCAGCAGCTTAACGTCAGGGGGCTTGGAGACCCAGTACTTC | CASSLTSGGLETQYF | TRBJ2-5 | TRBD1 | many | TRBV11-1 | 15
TGTGCCAGCGGGGGGAGTACCGGGACCGCTAATGGCTACACCTTC | CASGGSTGTANGYTF | TRBJ1-2 | NA | many | TRBV7-9 | 15
TGTGCCAGCAGCTACGGACAGGGGTACACTGAAGCTTTCTTT | CASSYGQGYTEAFF | TRBJ1-1 | TRBD1 | many | TRBV12-3/TRBV12-4 | 14